This T cell receptor (beta chain) was retrieved from a study of OX40 agonist ivuxolimab in advanced cancers. About the study: The group had a mean age of roughly 56 years, ranged from roughly 23 to 90, and was roughly 80% male.

This CDR3 is 14 amino acids long. V lost 0 bases and J lost 2, with 8 bases in between. Germline lookup yields CDR1 MNHNS and CDR2 SASEGT. The repertoire was sequenced with immunoSEQ multiplex PCR; TCRdb's copy has only in-frame clones and lacks some. The data hold 50,000 or so clones, with approximately 87% observed a single time. The investigators sampled blood at baseline, at cycle 4 day 1, and at cycle 7 day 1. The study, taken as a whole, reports: Antigens targeted by the expanded peripheral T cells were not determined.

About this clone: No antigen is known for it.

This chain links TRBV6-1 with TRBJ2-7; D is ambiguous. The TCR originated in an adult with an advanced solid tumor such as melanoma, head and neck, liver or kidney cancer. The sequencing used CD4+ or CD8+ T cells sorted from blood, collected in a trial of the OX40 agonist ivuxolimab. CDR3 amino acids: CASSEAARPYEQYF. DNA for the CDR3: TGTGCCAGCAGTGAAGCTGCCAGGCCCTACGAGCAGTACTTC.